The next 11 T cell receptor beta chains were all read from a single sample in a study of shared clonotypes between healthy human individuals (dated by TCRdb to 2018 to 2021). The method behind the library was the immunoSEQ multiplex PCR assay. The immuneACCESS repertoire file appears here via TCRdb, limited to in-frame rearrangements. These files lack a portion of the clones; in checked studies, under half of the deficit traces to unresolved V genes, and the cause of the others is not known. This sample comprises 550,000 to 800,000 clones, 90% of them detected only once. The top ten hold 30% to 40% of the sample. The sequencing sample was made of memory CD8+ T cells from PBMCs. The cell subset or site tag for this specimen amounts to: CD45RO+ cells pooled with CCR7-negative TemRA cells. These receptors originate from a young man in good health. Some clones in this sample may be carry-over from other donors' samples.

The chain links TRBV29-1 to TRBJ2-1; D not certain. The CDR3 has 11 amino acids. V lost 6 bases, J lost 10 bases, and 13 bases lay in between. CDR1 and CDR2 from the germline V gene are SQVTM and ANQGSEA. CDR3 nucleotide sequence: TGCAGCGTCCCCGCAGCCCACGAGCAGTTCTTC. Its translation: CSVPAAHEQFF.

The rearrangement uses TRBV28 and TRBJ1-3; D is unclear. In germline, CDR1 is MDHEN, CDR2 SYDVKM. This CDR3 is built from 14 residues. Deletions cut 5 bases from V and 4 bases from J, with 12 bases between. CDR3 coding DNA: TGTGCCAGCAGTCCGGAGCCATGGGGAAACACCATATATTTT. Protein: CASSPEPWGNTIYF.

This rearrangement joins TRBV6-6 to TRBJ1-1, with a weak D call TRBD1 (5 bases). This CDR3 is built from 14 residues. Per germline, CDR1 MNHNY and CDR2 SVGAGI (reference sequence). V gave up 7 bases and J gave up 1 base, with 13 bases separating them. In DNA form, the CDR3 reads TGTGCCAGCACCTCCGGGGGGGGGAACACTGAAGCTTTCTTT. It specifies CASTSGGGNTEAFF.

The CDR3 protein is CASSPSGSQEQYF. Written as DNA, the CDR3 is TGTGCCAGCAGTCCTAGCGGGAGTCAAGAGCAGTACTTC. The V call is TRBV6-7, the J call TRBJ2-7, with 10 nucleotides matching TRBD2. TRBV6-7 is filed as an ORF, its function uncertain. CDR3 size: 13 residues. With 5 bases clipped from V and 7 bases from J, the junction kept 5 bases outside the gene matches.

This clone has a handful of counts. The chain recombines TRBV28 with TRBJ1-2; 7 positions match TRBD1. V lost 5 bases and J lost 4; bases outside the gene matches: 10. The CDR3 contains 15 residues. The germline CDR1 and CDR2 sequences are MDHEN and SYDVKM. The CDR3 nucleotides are TGTGCCAGCAGTAAACTACGACAGGGCGGCTATGGCTACACCTTC. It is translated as CASSKLRQGGYGYTF.

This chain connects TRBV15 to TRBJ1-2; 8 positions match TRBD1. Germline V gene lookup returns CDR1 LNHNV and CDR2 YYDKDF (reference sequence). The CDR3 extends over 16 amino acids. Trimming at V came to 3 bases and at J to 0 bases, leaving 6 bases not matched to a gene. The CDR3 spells CATSRDRENSNYGYTF. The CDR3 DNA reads TGTGCCACCAGCAGGGACAGGGAGAACTCTAACTATGGCTACACCTTC. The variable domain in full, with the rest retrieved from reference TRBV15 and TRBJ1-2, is DAMVIQNPRYQVTQFGKPVTLSCSQTLNHNVMYWYQQKSSQAPKLLFHYYDKDFNNEADTPDNFQSRRPNTSFCFLDIRSPGLGDTAMYLCATSRDRENSNYGYTFGSGTRLTVV.

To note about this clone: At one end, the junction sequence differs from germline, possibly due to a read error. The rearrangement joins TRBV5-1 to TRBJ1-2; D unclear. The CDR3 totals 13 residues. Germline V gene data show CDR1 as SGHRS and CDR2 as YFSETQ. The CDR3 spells CASSLALSGGCTF. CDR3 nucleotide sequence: TGCGCCAGCAGCTTGGCACTTAGTGGTGGCTGCACCTTC.

The CDR3: CASRGLGDTEAFF. DNA of the CDR3: TGTGCCAGCAGGGGGCTCGGGGACACTGAAGCTTTCTTT. This chain connects TRBV6-1 to TRBJ1-1; maybe TRBD1 (5 bases). Germline values: CDR1 MNHNS, CDR2 SASEGT. The CDR3 is made up of 13 amino acids. Trimming left V 6 bases short and J 3 bases short, with 11 bases between.

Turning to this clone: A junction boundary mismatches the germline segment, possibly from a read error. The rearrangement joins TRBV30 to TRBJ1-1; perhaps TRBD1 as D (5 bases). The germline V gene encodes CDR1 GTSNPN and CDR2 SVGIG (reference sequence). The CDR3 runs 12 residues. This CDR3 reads CAWSAGFPGGIF. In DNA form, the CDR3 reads TGTGCCTGGAGTGCGGGCTTCCCCGGGGGGATCTTT.

The CDR3 loop reads CAIPGGTYPYEQYF. The DNA for the CDR3 is TGTGCCATCCCAGGGGGGACATACCCCTACGAGCAGTACTTC. The rearrangement links TRBV5-4 to TRBJ2-7, with D maybe TRBD1 (7 bases). V shed 9 bases and J shed 2 bases, with 18 bases lying between them. The CDR3 contains 14 residues. Germline assignment: CDR1 SGHNT and CDR2 YYREEE (reference sequence). Combining the CDR3 with reference TRBV5-4 and TRBJ2-7 gives the whole variable domain ETGVTQSPTHLIKTRGQQVTLRCSSQSGHNTVSWYQQALGQGPQFIFQYYREEENGRGNFPPRFSGLQFPNYSSELNVNALELDDSALYLCAIPGGTYPYEQYFGPGTRLTVT.

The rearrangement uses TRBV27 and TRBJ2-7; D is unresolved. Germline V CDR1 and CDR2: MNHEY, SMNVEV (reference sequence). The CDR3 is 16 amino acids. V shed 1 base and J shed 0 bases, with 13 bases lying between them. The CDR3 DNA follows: TGTGCCAGCAGTTTATATCTGTCAGGCGGCTCCTACGAGCAGTACTTC. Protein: CASSLYLSGGSYEQYF.